One and the same sample provided the 22 T cell receptor beta chains below, sequenced in a study of tissue T cells after allogeneic stem cell transplantation. Method: immunoSEQ multiplex PCR; TCRdb's copy keeps in-frame clones and lacks some. The sample lists thousands of clones; over 30% were seen once. The sample's time point: mouse harvest day 14 after allogeneic transplant. Tail vein injection delivered 10^7 T-cell-depleted bone marrow cells and 10^6 splenic CD5+ T cells. Source material: skin. These receptors were collected from a female BALB/c mouse given C57BL/6 T cells with graft-versus-host disease after an allogeneic hematopoietic cell transplant.

Concerning this clone itself: Here the gene names and germline are mouse. The missing CDR3 end, 1 residue past where the read stops, is filled in from the germline J gene. The chain joins TRBV3 to TRBJ2-4; TRBD2 agrees at 11 bases. The ends lost 5 bases at V and 5 bases at J; junction bases unmatched: 3. Germline V gene lookup returns CDR1 SNHLY and CDR2 FYNGKV (reference sequence). This CDR3 is built from 14 residues. CDR3 protein: CASSLGTGGNTLYF. The part of the CDR3 DNA that was read is TGTGCCAGCAGCCTCGGGACTGGGGGAAACACCTTGTAC.

On this clone: The gene names here belong to mouse. Read data end 1 residue before the CDR3 end; the end is taken from the germline J gene. The rearrangement joins TRBV20 to TRBJ2-2; 7 nucleotides agree with TRBD2. With 2 bases clipped from V and 0 bases from J, the junction kept 3 bases outside the gene matches. Germline V gene lookup returns CDR1 GFQATS and CDR2 STVNSAI. This CDR3 contains 15 residues. CDR3 sequence: CGARRGGANTGQLYF. Incomplete CDR3 DNA: TGTGGTGCTAGGCGGGGGGGGGCAAACACCGGGCAGCTCTAC.

Note on this clone: Gene names follow the mouse nomenclature. The observed sequence ends 1 residue before the CDR3 terminus, with the missing tail filled in from the germline J gene. This rearrangement joins TRBV3 to TRBJ1-3; no definite D call. Trimming shortened V by 6 bases and J by 0 bases, and 12 bases separated the two germline ends. Germline-derived CDR1 and CDR2 are SNHLY and FYNGKV (reference sequence). The CDR3 has 15 amino acids. The CDR3 DNA, read in part, is TGTGCCAGCAGGCAAGGCAGAAATTCTGGAAATACGCTCTAT. The encoded protein is CASRQGRNSGNTLY. The complete CDR3 protein is CASRQGRNSGNTLYF.

On this clone: Mouse gene names and germline throughout. The read halts 1 residue ahead of the CDR3 end, with the missing end drawn from the germline J gene. The chain carries TRBV16 and TRBJ1-1, with D possibly being TRBD1 (5 bases). The V and J ends lost 3 bases and 3 bases respectively, with 8 bases between them. The CDR3 is made up of 13 amino acids. CDR1 and CDR2 from the germline V gene are SGHSA and FRNQAP. Partial CDR3 DNA: TGTGCAAGCAGCTTCAGGGAAGACACAGAAGTCTTC. It is translated as CASSFREDTEVF. The CDR3 as a whole reads CASSFREDTEVFF.

About this clone itself: Here the gene names and germline are mouse. The CDR3 extends 1 residue past the end of the read, so its final part is completed from the germline J gene. The chain is built from TRBV23 and TRBJ2-5; the D call of TRBD1 is as the table states it, not checked on the DNA. The CDR3 spans 13 residues. Germline V gene sequence: CDR1 KGHTA, CDR2 FQNQQP. The part of the CDR3 DNA that was read is TGCTCCAGCAGTTCACAGGGAATAGACACCCAGTAC. It is translated as CSSSSQGIDTQY. The full CDR3 is CSSSSQGIDTQYF.

As for this clone: Gene names and germline refer to mouse. CDR3 in amino acids: CASSPRQLYEQYF. The part of the CDR3 DNA that was read is TGTGCCAGCAGTCCCCGCCAGCTCTATGAACAGTAC. J is TRBJ2-7 and V is TRBV19, with D unclear. Sequencing ends 1 residue short of the CDR3 end; the germline J gene provides the rest. Trimming stripped 4 bases from V and 3 bases from J, with 11 bases between. This CDR3 is 13 amino acids long. Germline V lookup: CDR1 FNHDT, CDR2 SITEND (reference sequence). Complete variable domain (other parts from reference TRBV19 and TRBJ2-7): GGIITQTPKFLIGQEGQKLTLKCQQNFNHDTMYWYRQDSGKGLRLIYYSITENDLQKGDLSEGYDASREKKSSFSLTVTSAQKNEMAVFLCASSPRQLYEQYFGPGTRLTVL.

A word on this clone: Gene names follow the mouse nomenclature. CDR3 bases read: TGTGCCAGCAGCTCCGGACTGGGGGGGCTCGCTGAGCAGTTC. Translating gives CASSSGLGGLAEQF. From start to end, the CDR3 is CASSSGLGGLAEQFF. The rearrangement links TRBV3 to TRBJ2-1; 13 bases are shared with TRBD2. The read is 1 residue too short to cover the CDR3 end, so that end is filled in from the germline J gene. CDR3 size: 15 residues. Germline lookup yields CDR1 SNHLY and CDR2 FYNGKV (reference sequence). With 4 bases clipped from V and 7 bases from J, the junction kept 4 bases outside the gene matches.

As for this clone: Germline and genes: mouse. The read finishes 1 residue shy of the CDR3 end, and the germline J gene is used to complete it. V gene TRBV23 combines with J gene TRBJ2-1. CDR1 and CDR2 (germline): KGHTA, FQNQQP. This CDR3 spans 12 amino acids. CDR3 amino acids: CSSSRDYAEQFF. The DNA read from the CDR3 is TGCTCCAGCAGTCGGGACTATGCTGAGCAGTTC.

This clone is medium-sized within its sample. Gene names refer to mouse genes. The read stops 1 residue short of the end of the CDR3; the missing end is completed from the germline J gene. V usage is TRBV15 and J usage is TRBJ2-7; D is unclear. The CDR3 sequence is 11 residues long. The germline V gene encodes CDR1 SGHND and CDR2 FRSKSL. With 5 bases removed from V and 3 bases from J, the gap between germline ends came to 5 bases. The CDR3 bases that were read are TGTGCCAGCAGTAAAGGCTATGAACAGTAC. Translated: CASSKGYEQY. The full CDR3 reads CASSKGYEQYF.

This clone was detected only a few times. The gene names here belong to mouse. The read ends 1 residue early relative to the CDR3; the germline J gene fills the gap. This chain joins TRBV23 and TRBJ2-4. The CDR3 is 14 amino acids. The germline CDR1 and CDR2 sequences are KGHTA and FQNQQP. The CDR3 bases that were read are TGCTCCAGCAGTACCGGGGGTAGTCAAAACACCTTGTAC. Its protein is CSSSTGGSQNTLY. The whole CDR3 sequence is CSSSTGGSQNTLYF.

A word on this clone: Genes and germline are mouse. The read ends 1 residue shy of where the CDR3 ends; the end is completed using the germline J gene. The chain recombines TRBV26 with TRBJ1-4; D ambiguous. V lost 6 bases and J lost 0, with 8 bases in between. The CDR3 contains 14 residues. From germline, CDR1 is KGHPV and CDR2 FQNQEV (reference sequence). The DNA read from the CDR3 is TGTGCCAGCAGCCACAAAGTTTCCAACGAAAGATTATTT. Protein product: CASSHKVSNERLF. The whole CDR3 sequence reads CASSHKVSNERLFF.

This clone has only a few counts. Gene names are mouse gene names. This CDR3 reads CASSQGDMVNQAPLF. The part of the CDR3 DNA that was read is TGTGCCAGCAGCCAGGGGGACATGGTCAACCAGGCTCCGCTT. This chain uses TRBV2 with TRBJ1-5; the D gene is possibly TRBD1 (6 bases). The CDR3 goes on 1 residue after the read ends, and that part is filled in from the germline J gene. The CDR3 consists of 15 residues. Germline CDR1 LGHNA, CDR2 YSYQKL. The V end lost 3 bases, the J end lost 3 bases, and 12 bases lay between the germline ends.

Note on this clone: The gene symbols are mouse symbols. CDR3 in amino acids: CASRQIQNTLYF. Incomplete CDR3 DNA: TGTGCCAGCAGACAGATTCAAAACACCTTGTAC. V and J are TRBV26 and TRBJ2-4; D not resolved. The read gets to within 1 residue of the CDR3 end, and the germline J gene fills in the rest. The CDR3 has 12 amino acids. V dropped 6 bases and J dropped 2 bases, with 6 bases sitting between them. CDR1 and CDR2 (germline): KGHPV, FQNQEV (reference sequence). Together with reference TRBV26 and TRBJ2-4, the CDR3 gives the full variable domain: NSKVIQTPRYLVKGQGQKAKMRCIPEKGHPVVFWYQQNKNNEFKFLINFQNQEVLQQIDMTEKRFSAECPSNSPCSLEIQSSEAGDSALYLCASRQIQNTLYFGAGTRLSVL.

With regard to this clone: Gene names are mouse gene names. The read halts 1 residue ahead of the CDR3 end, with the missing end drawn from the germline J gene. This sequence joins TRBV14 and TRBJ2-2; D gene uncertain. The CDR3 runs 12 residues. From germline, CDR1 is SGHDT and CDR2 FRDEAV. V dropped 5 bases and J dropped 2 bases, with 4 bases sitting between them. The CDR3 protein is CASRPNTGQLYF. CDR3 DNA (partial): TGTGCCAGCAGACCCAACACCGGGCAGCTCTAC. The full variable domain, its missing parts supplied by reference TRBV14 and TRBJ2-2, is EAGVTQSPRYAVLQEGQAVSFWCDPISGHDTLYWYQQPRDQGPQLLVYFRDEAVIDNSQLPSDRFSAVRPKGTNSTLKIQSAKQGDTATYLCASRPNTGQLYFGEGSKLTVL.

As for this clone: Genes here carry mouse names. The sequence runs out 1 residue before the end of the CDR3; the remainder is reconstructed from the germline J gene. V usage is TRBV5 and J usage is TRBJ1-1; no definite D call. V gave up 0 bases and J gave up 0 bases, with 2 bases separating them. The V gene's germline CDR1 is LGHNA and CDR2 YNLKQL (reference sequence). There are 13 residues in the CDR3. CDR3 protein: CASSQETNTEVFF. The CDR3 DNA, read in part, is TGTGCCAGCAGCCAAGAAACAAACACAGAAGTCTTC.

In regard to this clone: Genes and germline are mouse. With the read ending 1 residue before the CDR3 end, the germline J gene is used to fill in that end. This chain connects TRBV2 to TRBJ2-3; D perhaps matches TRBD1 (5 bases). V was pared by 0 bases and J by 0 bases, with 10 bases between. Germline CDR1 LGHNA, CDR2 YSYQKL. The CDR3 runs 16 residues. CDR3 sequence: CASSQDKGSSAETLYF. Incomplete CDR3 DNA: TGTGCCAGCAGCCAAGATAAGGGGTCTAGTGCAGAAACGCTGTAT.

Sample share makes this clone medium-sized. Mouse gene names apply. The read stops 1 residue short of the end of the CDR3; the missing end is completed from the germline J gene. The V gene is TRBV13-3, the J gene TRBJ1-3; TRBD1 aligns across 8 bases. The CDR3 has 14 residues. Germline V gene data show CDR1 as NNHDY and CDR2 as SYVADS. The ends lost 2 bases at V and 2 bases at J; junction bases unmatched: 0. CDR3 residues: CASSEDRAGNTLYF. The part of the CDR3 DNA that was read is TGTGCCAGCAGTGAGGACAGGGCTGGAAATACGCTCTAT.

A few counts support this clone. The genes and germline here are from mouse. The read stops 1 residue short of the end of the CDR3; the missing end is completed from the germline J gene. J is TRBJ2-2 and V is TRBV19; D remains ambiguous. Germline V gives CDR1 FNHDT, CDR2 SITEND (reference sequence). The CDR3 totals 13 residues. The ends were cut back, 2 bases at V and 1 base at J, with 3 bases in the middle. This CDR3 is CASSIRNTGQLYF. The sequenced CDR3 bases are TGTGCCAGCAGTATCAGAAACACCGGGCAGCTCTAC.

This clone was picked up a small number of times. Any gene name here is a mouse gene name. CDR3 DNA, as far as it was read: TGTGCCAGCAGTCTGTGGGGGGAAGTCTTC. It encodes CASSLWGEVF. From start to end, the CDR3 is CASSLWGEVFF. V and J are TRBV26 and TRBJ1-1; D is perhaps TRBD1 (5 bases). The read gets to within 1 residue of the CDR3 end, and the germline J gene fills in the rest. The CDR3 has 11 residues. V was pared by 1 base and J by 8 bases, with 5 bases between. Germline CDR1 reads KGHPV; CDR2 reads FQNQEV (reference sequence).

A remark on this clone: These gene names are mouse names. The CDR3 extends 1 residue past the end of the read, so its final part is completed from the germline J gene. This chain links TRBV26 with TRBJ2-5; 7 bases align to TRBD1. The germline V gene has CDR1 KGHPV and CDR2 FQNQEV (reference sequence). The CDR3 loop spans 13 amino acids. Unmatched junction bases numbered 2, after V lost 4 bases and J lost 4 bases. The CDR3 is CASSHTGEDTQYF. The CDR3 bases that were read are TGTGCCAGCAGTCATACAGGGGAAGACACCCAGTAC.

A word on this clone: Any gene name here is a mouse gene name. The DNA ends 1 residue before the CDR3 does, and the rest of the CDR3 is filled in from the germline J gene. V usage is TRBV3 and J usage is TRBJ2-7, with TRBD2 as a possible D gene (6 bases). The CDR3 is 14 residues long. The germline V and J ends were trimmed by 2 bases and 1 base, with 9 bases remaining between them. CDR1 and CDR2 from the germline V gene are SNHLY and FYNGKV (reference sequence). CDR3 region: CASSLRWGSYEQYF. The DNA read from the CDR3 is TGTGCCAGCAGCTTACGCTGGGGATCCTATGAACAGTAC. Combining the CDR3 with reference TRBV3 and TRBJ2-7 gives the whole variable domain GPKVLQIPSHQIIDMGQMVTLNCDPVSNHLYFYWYKQILGQQMEFLVNFYNGKVMEKSKLFKDQFSVERPDGSYFTLKIQPTALEDSAVYFCASSLRWGSYEQYFGPGTRLTVL.

Remarks on this clone: The genes are named according to mouse. The CDR3 goes on 1 residue after the read ends, and that part is filled in from the germline J gene. The chain has TRBV26 and TRBJ2-5; the match to TRBD1 covers 8 bases. V lost 3 bases, J lost 6 bases, and 5 bases stayed unmatched. The germline gives CDR1 KGHPV, CDR2 FQNQEV (reference sequence). The CDR3 extends over 14 amino acids. The chain's CDR3 is CASSLRTGRDTQYF. The CDR3 DNA, read in part, is TGTGCCAGCAGTCTTCGGACAGGGCGGGACACCCAGTAC.